The 20 T cell receptor beta chains in this list originate from one sample, sequenced in a study of blood T cell repertoires in COVID-19. The method was immunoSEQ multiplex PCR; TCRdb's version includes in-frame clones alone and lacks a portion of them. The table lists fewer than 400,000 clones, 87% of them singletons. Material: PBMCs or T cells enriched from blood (not recorded which). The receptors were sampled from a woman between 18 and 29 years old who had recovered from COVID-19.

V is TRBV6-2 or TRBV6-3 and J is TRBJ1-2, with TRBD1 as a possible D gene (5 bases). The V gene's germline CDR1 is MNHEY and CDR2 SVGEGT. V was pared by 6 bases and J by 2 bases, with 10 bases between. The CDR3 is 13 amino acids. CDR3 DNA sequence: TGTGCCAGCAGCTCTCAGGGAAACTATGGCTACACCTTC. Encoded protein: CASSSQGNYGYTF.

The chain joins TRBV7-9 to TRBJ2-1; no firm D call. The CDR3 totals 12 residues. V lost 7 bases to trimming and J lost 2 bases, with 6 bases between them. CDR1 and CDR2 (germline): SEHNR, FQNEAQ (reference sequence). CDR3 DNA sequence: TGTGCCAGCAAAGAGGCCTACAATGAGCAGTTCTTC. As protein: CASKEAYNEQFF.

V gene TRBV9 combines with J gene TRBJ1-4; D gene unclear. From germline, CDR1 is SGDLS and CDR2 YYNGEE. V was pared by 0 bases and J by 5 bases, with 5 bases between. The length of the CDR3 is 13 residues. Here the CDR3 DNA reads TGTGCCAGCAGCGTAGATTCGAATGAAAAACTGTTTTTT. It codes for CASSVDSNEKLFF.

The gene calls are TRBV6-2 or TRBV6-3 and TRBJ1-2, with TRBD1 matching 7 bases. This CDR3 has 15 residues. J gave up 2 bases and V 4 bases, and 7 bases lay outside the gene matches. Germline V CDR1 and CDR2: MNHEY, SVGEGT. The CDR3 nucleotides are TGTGCCAGCAGTTGGGGGGCACAGGGGAACTATGGCTACACCTTC. Protein product: CASSWGAQGNYGYTF.

The chain employs TRBV12-5 and TRBJ2-2, with 11 nucleotides matching TRBD1. This CDR3 has 17 residues. Looked up from germline, CDR1 is LGHNT and CDR2 is FRNRAP. Germline trimming cut 3 bases from V and 4 bases from J; bases unmatched to any gene: 7. Here the CDR3 DNA reads TGTGCTAGTGGTTTTGTTGGCGGGACAGGGGGCACCGGGGAGCTGTTTTTT. Residues: CASGFVGGTGGTGELFF.

The genes are TRBV11-2 and TRBJ1-5; D remains unclear. This CDR3 is built from 13 residues. Germline loops: CDR1 SGHAT, CDR2 FQNNGV. The ends were cut back, 3 bases at V and 5 bases at J, with 8 bases in the middle. Here the CDR3 reads CASSFSSDQPQHF. CDR3 nucleotide sequence: TGTGCCAGCAGCTTCTCTTCAGATCAGCCCCAGCATTTT.

The chain recombines TRBV4-3 with TRBJ2-1; 7 bases are shared with TRBD2. Germline V lookup: CDR1 LGHNA, CDR2 YSLEER. The CDR3 has 16 amino acids. V was clipped by 1 base and J by 3 bases; unmatched bases: 6. The chain's CDR3 is CASSQVRASGYNEQFF. The CDR3 nucleotides read TGCGCCAGCAGCCAAGTAAGGGCTAGCGGCTACAATGAGCAGTTCTTC.

The V call is TRBV19, the J call TRBJ2-7, with a possible D match to TRBD1 (5 bases). This CDR3 has 15 amino acids. Trimming removed 3 bases at V and 6 bases at J, with 18 bases between. The V gene's germline CDR1 is LNHDA and CDR2 SQIVND (reference sequence). The CDR3 loop is CASSIYGGGRGEQYF. The CDR3 region has the DNA TGTGCCAGTAGTATCTACGGCGGTGGAAGGGGCGAGCAGTACTTC.

J is TRBJ1-3 and V is TRBV18, with no clear D. The CDR3 consists of 13 residues. V dropped 3 bases and J dropped 3 bases, with 6 bases sitting between them. The V gene's germline CDR1 is KGHSH and CDR2 LQKENI. The CDR3 region is CASSPAYGNTIYF. The CDR3 DNA follows: TGTGCCAGCTCACCCGCCTATGGAAACACCATATATTTT.

This clone appeared once. The chain carries TRBV5-1 and TRBJ2-3; D possibly corresponds to TRBD1 (6 bases). Germline CDR1 is SGHRS and CDR2 is YFSETQ. Trimming pared 4 bases from V and 5 bases from J, leaving 17 bases between. The CDR3 has 15 residues. The CDR3 DNA is TGCGCCAGCAGCCCTGGTATGGGGGCGGGAGATACGCAGTATTTT. Translation gives CASSPGMGAGDTQYF.

This chain links TRBV7-8 with TRBJ2-1, with 7 nucleotides matching TRBD2. The germline gives CDR1 SGHVS, CDR2 FQNEAQ. J was trimmed by 2 bases and V by 2 bases; bases with no gene match: 9. There are 17 residues in the CDR3. CDR3 coding DNA: TGTGCCAGCAGCTTAACGGGAGGAGGCACCACCTACAATGAGCAGTTCTTC. This encodes CASSLTGGGTTYNEQFF.

The chain employs TRBV7-9 and TRBJ2-7, with D perhaps matching TRBD1 (5 bases). Trimming took off 5 bases at V and 6 bases at J, with 17 bases between the two ends. This CDR3 is 14 amino acids long. Germline CDR1 SEHNR, CDR2 FQNEAQ (reference sequence). CDR3 nucleotide sequence: TGTGCCAGCAGCCCGTCAGGGCAGCTTCGCGAGCAGTACTTC. It yields the protein CASSPSGQLREQYF.

This sequence joins TRBV7-9 and TRBJ2-5; D is undetermined. The V and J ends lost 4 bases and 2 bases respectively, with 11 bases between them. From germline, CDR1 is SEHNR and CDR2 FQNEAQ (reference sequence). The CDR3 is made up of 14 amino acids. CDR3 sequence: CASSSTGSQETQYF. DNA of the CDR3: TGTGCCAGCAGCTCGACCGGGTCGCAAGAGACCCAGTACTTC.

This rearrangement joins TRBV4-3 to TRBJ2-1; D is perhaps TRBD2 (6 bases). V lost 0 bases and J 0 bases, leaving 9 bases between the germline ends. CDR1 LGHNA and CDR2 YSLEER come from the germline V gene. This CDR3 is 16 amino acids long. CDR3 DNA: TGCGCCAGCAGCCAAGAGGACGGGGGCTCCTACAATGAGCAGTTCTTC. Amino acids: CASSQEDGGSYNEQFF.

The genes are TRBV4-2 and TRBJ2-3, with 9 bases matching TRBD2. This CDR3 spans 16 amino acids. V dropped 1 base and J dropped 3; count of bases not matched to a gene: 5. CDR1 and CDR2 (germline): LGHNA, YNFKEQ. The DNA for the CDR3 is TGTGCCAGCAGCCAAGGAAGTAGCGGGGGTACAGATACGCAGTATTTT. Amino acid sequence: CASSQGSSGGTDTQYF.

The genes are TRBV19 and TRBJ1-4; perhaps TRBD1 as D (5 bases). Germline CDR1 is LNHDA and CDR2 is SQIVND (reference sequence). The CDR3 is 13 residues long. Trimming removed 6 bases from V and 6 bases from J, with 11 bases in between. CDR3 coding DNA: TGTGCCAGTAGACCGACAGAGCATGAAAAACTGTTTTTT. Translated: CASRPTEHEKLFF.

The rearrangement uses TRBV2 and TRBJ2-3, with TRBD2 as a possible D gene (6 bases). The CDR3 spans 14 residues. V lost 8 bases to trimming and J lost 4 bases, with 16 bases between them. CDR1 SNHLY and CDR2 FYNNEI come from the germline V gene. As DNA, the CDR3 is TGTGCCAGCCGGGCATGGAGGGTACCAGATACGCAGTATTTT. Translation: CASRAWRVPDTQYF.

This clone came up once. The rearrangement joins TRBV5-1 to TRBJ2-5, with 13 nucleotides matching TRBD2. The CDR3 runs to 15 residues. After removal of 3 bases from V and 4 bases from J, the junction contained 3 bases not matched to a gene. The germline V gene encodes CDR1 SGHRS and CDR2 YFSETQ. This chain's CDR3 is CASSYGTSGIETQYF. In nucleotides, the CDR3 is TGCGCCAGCAGCTATGGGACTAGCGGGATAGAGACCCAGTACTTC.

The CDR3 spells CASSIRTGNEKLFF. CDR3 bases: TGTGCCAGCAGTATAAGGACAGGGAATGAAAAACTGTTTTTT. V is TRBV2 and J is TRBJ1-4; 8 bases map to TRBD1. CDR1 SNHLY and CDR2 FYNNEI come from the germline V gene. There are 14 residues in the CDR3. J lost 5 bases, V lost 5 bases, and 4 bases had no gene match.

The gene calls are TRBV2 and TRBJ2-2, with D perhaps matching TRBD2 (7 bases). Trimming took 5 bases from V and 6 from J, leaving 16 bases between them. Germline V CDR1 and CDR2: SNHLY, FYNNEI. The CDR3 sequence is 15 residues long. The CDR3 loop reads CASSKEGGRAGELFF. Here the CDR3 DNA reads TGTGCCAGCAGTAAAGAGGGGGGGCGTGCCGGGGAGCTGTTTTTT. Based on the CDR3 plus reference TRBV2 and TRBJ2-2, the full variable domain is EPEVTQTPSHQVTQMGQEVILRCVPISNHLYFYWYRQILGQKVEFLVSFYNNEISEKSEIFDDQFSVERPDGSNFTLKIRSTKLEDSAMYFCASSKEGGRAGELFFGEGSRLTVL.